Each of the 29 T cell receptor beta chains below was sequenced from the same sample in a study of blood T cell repertoires in COVID-19. TCRdb keeps only in-frame clones here, not all; method: immunoSEQ multiplex PCR. There are about 55,000 clones in the sample; approximately 89% occur only once, and roughly 16% lies in the top ten. Sequenced input: peripheral blood. The receptors here all came from a human donor in a cohort sampled during active COVID-19.

The V gene is TRBV18, the J gene TRBJ1-4, with D possibly matching TRBD1 (5 bases). The CDR3 is 16 residues long. The germline gives CDR1 KGHSH, CDR2 LQKENI. V was pared by 6 bases and J by 5 bases, with 19 bases between. The CDR3 region is CASSSALGEVNEKLFF. In nucleotides, the CDR3 is TGTGCCAGCTCGTCGGCCCTAGGGGAAGTCAATGAAAAACTGTTTTTT.

The CDR3 coding sequence is TGTGCCAGCAGTGTACCCTCAGCCGGGACAGGGGCGTTCGTAAATGGCTACACCTTC. Encoded protein: CASSVPSAGTGAFVNGYTF. J is TRBJ1-2 and V is TRBV28, with 10 bases matching TRBD1. Per germline, CDR1 MDHEN and CDR2 SYDVKM. The CDR3 is made up of 19 amino acids. Trimming removed 5 bases from V and 6 bases from J; junction bases left unmatched: 21.

This chain links TRBV19 with TRBJ1-2, with TRBD1 matching over 7 bases. Per the germline V gene, CDR1 is LNHDA and CDR2 is SQIVND (reference sequence). The CDR3 contains 14 residues. V gave up 10 bases and J gave up 4 bases; unmatched junction bases: 12. CDR3: CATLNPGGSYGYTF. As DNA, the CDR3 is TGTGCCACCCTCAACCCAGGGGGATCCTATGGCTACACCTTC.

The chain couples TRBV14 to TRBJ1-1; D is unclear. The CDR3 has 13 amino acids. In germline, CDR1 is SGHDN, CDR2 FVKESK. The V gene lost 0 bases and the J gene lost 9 bases, with 11 bases spanning the gap. The CDR3 bases are TGTGCCAGCAGCCAAGATTTGGGAGGCCAAGCTTTCTTT. Encoded protein: CASSQDLGGQAFF.

The chain recombines TRBV11-2 with TRBJ2-7; 8 bases line up with TRBD1. The CDR3 is 13 residues long. Germline V gene sequence: CDR1 SGHAT, CDR2 FQNNGV. Losses at the gene ends were 7 bases for V and 4 bases for J; bases not matched to a gene: 6. The CDR3 reads CASTLWTGYEQYF. The CDR3 DNA reads as TGTGCCAGCACCCTATGGACAGGGTACGAGCAGTACTTC.

The V call is TRBV15, the J call TRBJ2-5, with TRBD1 as a possible D gene (6 bases). The CDR3 totals 15 residues. Germline CDR1 LNHNV, CDR2 YYDKDF (reference sequence). Between the trimmed V and J ends, which lost 0 bases and 0 bases, there was a span of 8 bases. The CDR3 region has the DNA TGTGCCACCAGCAGAGAGAGGGGGTACCAAGAGACCCAGTACTTC. Translation: CATSRERGYQETQYF.

This clone showed up just a few times. This rearrangement joins TRBV9 to TRBJ2-2; 7 bases agree with TRBD1. This CDR3 has 15 residues. Germline-derived CDR1 and CDR2 are SGDLS and YYNGEE. Trimming at V came to 3 bases and at J to 7 bases, leaving 9 bases not matched to a gene. CDR3 loop: CASSGRTGNIGELFF. CDR3 in DNA: TGTGCCAGCAGCGGACGGACAGGAAATATCGGGGAGCTGTTTTTT.

The genes are TRBV5-1 and TRBJ1-2, with 7 bases aligning to TRBD1. Per the germline V gene, CDR1 is SGHRS and CDR2 is YFSETQ. V lost 2 bases and J lost 0; bases outside the gene matches: 7. The CDR3 has 16 residues. Here the CDR3 DNA reads TGCGCCAGCAGCTTAGAGTCTGGGACAGCTAACTATGGCTACACCTTC. As protein: CASSLESGTANYGYTF.

The chain has TRBV10-2 and TRBJ2-7; D not certain. Germline CDR1 WSHSY, CDR2 SAAADI. The CDR3 is 11 amino acids. The V end was cut by 8 bases, the J end by 6 bases, with 11 bases between. The CDR3 DNA sequence: TGCGCCAGCCGTACATTTTTCGAGCAGTACTTC. Translated: CASRTFFEQYF.

The chain recombines TRBV19 with TRBJ1-6; no reliable D call. The germline V gene has CDR1 LNHDA and CDR2 SQIVND (reference sequence). CDR3 length: 15 amino acids. Trimming removed 5 bases at V and 6 bases at J, with 14 bases between. DNA of the CDR3: TGTGCCAGTAGTGTTTCGGCTAGCCTTAATTCACCCCTCCACTTT. Its translation: CASSVSASLNSPLHF.

A single count supports this clone. The chain is built from TRBV4-1 and TRBJ2-1, with TRBD1 as a possible D gene (5 bases). The ends were cut back, 4 bases at V and 0 bases at J, with 10 bases in the middle. The CDR3 consists of 15 residues. Looked up from germline, CDR1 is MGHRA and CDR2 is YSYEKL. The CDR3, as DNA: TGCGCCAGCAGCCCACAGGTTAGCTCCTACAATGAGCAGTTCTTC. This encodes CASSPQVSSYNEQFF.

This clone was counted many times. The rearrangement joins TRBV24-1 to TRBJ2-3; maybe TRBD1 (5 bases). The germline CDR1 and CDR2 sequences are KGHDR and SFDVKD. The germline V and J ends were trimmed by 3 bases and 2 bases, with 20 bases remaining between them. The CDR3 runs to 18 residues. The CDR3 nucleotides read TGTGCCACCAGTGATCCGCGAAGTCAGGGCGCCCACACAGATACGCAGTATTTT. Translated, it gives CATSDPRSQGAHTDTQYF.

V and J are TRBV19 and TRBJ2-2; tentative D call: TRBD2 (5 bases). The V end lost 4 bases, the J end lost 5 bases, and 8 bases lay between the germline ends. The CDR3 is 13 residues long. The germline gives CDR1 LNHDA, CDR2 SQIVND (reference sequence). CDR3 residues: CASSKGGTGELFF. CDR3 nucleotides: TGTGCCAGTAGTAAGGGCGGGACCGGGGAGCTGTTTTTT.

This clone was found once. The gene calls are TRBV6-5 and TRBJ1-5; TRBD1 matches 8 bases. In germline, CDR1 is MNHEY, CDR2 SVGAGI. Trimming cost V 8 bases and J 7 bases; bases outside gene matches: 7. The CDR3 length is 13 residues. In DNA, the CDR3 is TGTGCCAGCTCTCAGGGGGCGAGCCAGCCCCAGCATTTT. Residues: CASSQGASQPQHF.

The chain employs TRBV28 and TRBJ1-4, with D perhaps TRBD1 (5 bases). This CDR3 region has 15 residues. Germline-derived CDR1 and CDR2 are MDHEN and SYDVKM. V lost 6 bases and J 3 bases, leaving 14 bases between the germline ends. CDR3 nucleotides: TGTGCCAGCAGACGAGGACAAGGGGCTAATGAAAAACTGTTTTTT. Protein: CASRRGQGANEKLFF.

This clone was observed a few times. V usage is TRBV4-1 and J usage is TRBJ2-1, with a weak D call TRBD2 (5 bases). The V end was cut by 3 bases, the J end by 4 bases, with 13 bases between. CDR3 length: 15 amino acids. The germline V gene has CDR1 MGHRA and CDR2 YSYEKL. The CDR3 nucleotides are TGCGCCAGCAGCCATTCACTAGACTTTTACAATGAGCAGTTCTTC. Translation: CASSHSLDFYNEQFF.

The chain has TRBV6-5 and TRBJ1-4; D uncertain. Looked up from germline, CDR1 is MNHEY and CDR2 is SVGAGI. The CDR3 has 16 amino acids. Trimming removed 0 bases at V and 7 bases at J, with 15 bases between. The DNA of the CDR3 is TGTGCCAGCAGTTACTCGATCTGGCCTGAGGGTGAAAAACTGTTTTTT. It is translated as CASSYSIWPEGEKLFF.

This clone occurred once. The chain is built from TRBV6-2 or TRBV6-3 and TRBJ1-1; possible D gene TRBD1, 6 bases. V was clipped by 5 bases and J by 0 bases, with 16 bases between them. Germline CDR1 reads MNHEY; CDR2 reads SVGEGT. The CDR3 contains 16 residues. In DNA form, the CDR3 reads TGTGCCAGCAGTCGGACAGCGGCAGGGATGAACACTGAAGCTTTCTTT. Its translation: CASSRTAAGMNTEAFF.

J is TRBJ2-2 and V is TRBV19; 15 bases agree with TRBD2. This CDR3 has 16 residues. V was clipped by 8 bases and J by 5 bases; unmatched bases: 6. Germline CDR1 and CDR2: LNHDA and SQIVND (reference sequence). CDR3 loop: CASWGLAGGETGELFF. CDR3 in DNA: TGTGCCAGTTGGGGACTAGCGGGAGGAGAAACCGGGGAGCTGTTTTTT.

V gene TRBV6-6 combines with J gene TRBJ1-1; 7 bases align to TRBD1. The CDR3 consists of 15 residues. Germline V gene sequence: CDR1 MNHNY, CDR2 SVGAGI (reference sequence). J was trimmed by 5 bases and V by 5 bases; bases with no gene match: 11. DNA for the CDR3: TGTGCCAGCAGTCTACCTGAGACAGGGAAAACTGAAGCTTTCTTT. Translating gives CASSLPETGKTEAFF.

The sample holds one count of this clone. The CDR3 loop is CASGTSGGREQFF. In nucleotides, the CDR3 is TGTGCCAGTGGGACTAGCGGGGGACGTGAGCAGTTCTTC. The rearrangement uses TRBV6-5 and TRBJ2-1, with 14 bases lining up with TRBD2. Germline V gives CDR1 MNHEY, CDR2 SVGAGI. The CDR3 covers 13 residues. The J segment lost 9 bases and the V segment lost 9 bases, leaving 4 bases of the junction unmatched.

This clone was seen a few times. The genes are TRBV7-6 and TRBJ2-2; TRBD2 matches at 9 bases. Looked up from germline, CDR1 is SGHVS and CDR2 is FNYEAQ. V dropped 5 bases and J dropped 6; count of bases not matched to a gene: 7. The CDR3 is made up of 15 amino acids. The CDR3 is CASSAGTSWPGELFF. In nucleotides, the CDR3 is TGTGCCAGCAGCGCCGGGACTAGCTGGCCCGGGGAGCTGTTTTTT.

The table lists this clone with a few counts. Other DNA sequences from this sample encode an identical CDR3 as well. CDR3 sequence: CASRALLGGGQPQHF. CDR3 nucleotide sequence: TGTGCCAGCAGAGCACTCCTTGGGGGCGGACAGCCCCAGCATTTT. The V gene is TRBV6-5, the J gene TRBJ1-5, with a possible D match to TRBD1 (6 bases). Trimming removed 6 bases at V and 7 bases at J, with 19 bases between. The length of the CDR3 is 15 residues. Germline V lookup: CDR1 MNHEY, CDR2 SVGAGI.

The chain has TRBV5-6 and TRBJ2-5; TRBD2 agrees at 13 bases. In germline, CDR1 is SGHDT, CDR2 YYEEEE. The CDR3 is made up of 17 amino acids. Trimming cost V 3 bases and J 4 bases; bases outside gene matches: 9. The CDR3 region is CASSSGTSGKVAETQYF. DNA of the CDR3: TGTGCCAGCAGCTCCGGGACTAGCGGGAAGGTTGCAGAGACCCAGTACTTC.

The chain uses TRBV27 and TRBJ1-1; D unresolved. The CDR3 length is 14 residues. From germline, CDR1 is MNHEY and CDR2 SMNVEV (reference sequence). Trimming removed 3 bases at V and 5 bases at J, with 13 bases between. CDR3 in DNA: TGTGCCAGCAGTTTTAAACCGGAGAGGACTGAAGCTTTCTTT. This codes for CASSFKPERTEAFF.

The table lists this clone with a count of one. The chain employs TRBV6-5 and TRBJ1-4, with a tentative D call TRBD1 (5 bases). CDR1 is MNHEY, CDR2 SVGAGI, per germline. Trimming pared 5 bases from V and 8 bases from J, leaving 18 bases between. This CDR3 is built from 15 residues. Here the CDR3 reads CASSPSTGTWEKLFF. In nucleotides, the CDR3 is TGTGCCAGCAGTCCTAGTACCGGGACTTGGGAAAAACTGTTTTTT.

The chain has TRBV5-1 and TRBJ2-2; possible D gene TRBD1, 6 bases. Trimming shortened V by 4 bases and J by 6 bases, and 13 bases separated the two germline ends. This CDR3 has 14 residues. Germline-derived CDR1 and CDR2 are SGHRS and YFSETQ. The chain's CDR3 is CASSPEGGSGELFF. The DNA of the CDR3 is TGCGCCAGCAGCCCCGAAGGGGGTTCCGGGGAGCTGTTTTTT.

The gene calls are TRBV5-6 and TRBJ2-2; D perhaps matches TRBD2 (5 bases). This CDR3 has 14 amino acids. The V gene's germline CDR1 is SGHDT and CDR2 YYEEEE. V was trimmed by 4 bases and J by 6 bases, leaving 13 bases between them. CDR3 sequence (DNA): TGTGCCAGCAGCCCCCTCCAGGAGGCCGGGGAGCTGTTTTTT. Its translation: CASSPLQEAGELFF.

The chain employs TRBV28 and TRBJ1-5, with a weak D call TRBD1 (5 bases). This CDR3 has 14 residues. Trimming took off 11 bases at V and 1 base at J, with 15 bases between the two ends. Germline values: CDR1 MDHEN, CDR2 SYDVKM. DNA for the CDR3: TGTGCCTGTACCCCGGGGGGAAGCAATCAGCCCCAGCATTTT. Translating gives CACTPGGSNQPQHF.